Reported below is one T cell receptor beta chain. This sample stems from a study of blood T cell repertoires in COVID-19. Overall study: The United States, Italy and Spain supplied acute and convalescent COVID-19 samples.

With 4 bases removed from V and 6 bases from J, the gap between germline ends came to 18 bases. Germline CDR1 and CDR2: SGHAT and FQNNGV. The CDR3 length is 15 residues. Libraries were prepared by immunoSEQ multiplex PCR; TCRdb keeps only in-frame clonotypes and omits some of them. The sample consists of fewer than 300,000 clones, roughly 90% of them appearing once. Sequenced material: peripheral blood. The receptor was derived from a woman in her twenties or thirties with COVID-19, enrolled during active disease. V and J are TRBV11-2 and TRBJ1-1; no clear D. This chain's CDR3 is CASSSTDGVASEAFF. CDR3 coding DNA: TGTGCCAGCAGCTCCACAGACGGGGTGGCTTCTGAAGCTTTCTTT.